This entry concerns a single T cell receptor beta chain. The data were obtained in a study of blood T cell repertoires in COVID-19. Profiled with immunoSEQ multiplex PCR; TCRdb holds only in-frame clones, not every one. The sample lists approximately 140,000 clones, approximately 78% seen once, with around 15% in the top ten. CDR1 and CDR2 from the germline V gene are SGHDN and FVKESK. The CDR3 is 13 amino acids. Between the trimmed V and J ends, which lost 4 bases and 4 bases, there was a span of 10 bases. What was sequenced was peripheral blood. The gene calls are TRBV14 and TRBJ1-2; D may be TRBD1 (6 bases). The sequence was collected from a human donor with acute or convalescent COVID-19. The donor label of this sample is uncertain. This chain's CDR3 is CASSPQGFYGYTF. The CDR3 DNA is TGTGCCAGCAGCCCACAGGGATTCTATGGCTACACCTTC. The full variable domain, completed using reference TRBV14 and TRBJ1-2, is EAGVTQFPSHSVIEKGQTVTLRCDPISGHDNLYWYRRVMGKEIKFLLHFVKESKQDESGMPNNRFLAERTGGTYSTLKVQPAELEDSGVYFCASSPQGFYGYTFGSGTRLTVV.